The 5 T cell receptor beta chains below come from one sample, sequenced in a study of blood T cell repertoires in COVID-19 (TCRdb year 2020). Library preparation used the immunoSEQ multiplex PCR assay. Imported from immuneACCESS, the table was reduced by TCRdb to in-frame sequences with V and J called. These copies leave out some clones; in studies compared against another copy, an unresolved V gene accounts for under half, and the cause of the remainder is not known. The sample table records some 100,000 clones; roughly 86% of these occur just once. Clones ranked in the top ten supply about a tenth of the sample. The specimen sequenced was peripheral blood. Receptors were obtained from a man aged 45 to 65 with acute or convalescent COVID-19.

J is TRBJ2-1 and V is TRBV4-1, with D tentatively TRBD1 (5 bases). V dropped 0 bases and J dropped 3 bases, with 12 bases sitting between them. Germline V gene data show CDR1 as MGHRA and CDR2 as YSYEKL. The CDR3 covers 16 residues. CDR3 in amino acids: CASSQEGRVFYNEQFF. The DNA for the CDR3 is TGCGCCAGCAGCCAAGAAGGCAGGGTTTTCTACAATGAGCAGTTCTTC.

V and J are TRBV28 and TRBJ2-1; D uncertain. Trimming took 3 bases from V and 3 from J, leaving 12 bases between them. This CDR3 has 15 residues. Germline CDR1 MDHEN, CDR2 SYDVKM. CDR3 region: CASSFRETFYNEQFF. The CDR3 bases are TGTGCCAGCAGTTTCAGAGAGACTTTCTACAATGAGCAGTTCTTC.

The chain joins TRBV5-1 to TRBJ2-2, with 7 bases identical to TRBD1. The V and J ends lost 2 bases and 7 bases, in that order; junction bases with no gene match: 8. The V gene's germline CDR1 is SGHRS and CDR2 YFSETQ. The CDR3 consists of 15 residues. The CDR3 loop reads CASSFRGQEGGELFF. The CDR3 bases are TGCGCCAGCAGCTTTAGGGGGCAGGAAGGCGGGGAGCTGTTTTTT.

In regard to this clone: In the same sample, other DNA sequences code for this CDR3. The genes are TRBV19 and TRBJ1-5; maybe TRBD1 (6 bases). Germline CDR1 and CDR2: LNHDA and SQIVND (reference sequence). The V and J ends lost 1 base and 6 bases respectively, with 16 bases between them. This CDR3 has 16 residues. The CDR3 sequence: CASSIAAGGGGQPQHF. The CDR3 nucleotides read TGTGCCAGTAGTATAGCAGCGGGGGGCGGGGGTCAGCCCCAGCATTTT.

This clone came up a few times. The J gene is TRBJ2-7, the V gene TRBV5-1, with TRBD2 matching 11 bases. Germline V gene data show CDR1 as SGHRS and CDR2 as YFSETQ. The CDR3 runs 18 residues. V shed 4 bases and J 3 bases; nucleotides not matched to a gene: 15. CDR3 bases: TGCGCCAGCAGCCGGGGGACTAGCGGAGTGAGGTTGGGCTACGAGCAGTACTTC. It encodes CASSRGTSGVRLGYEQYF.